The 8 T cell receptor beta chains given below trace back to one sample, sequenced in a study of blood T cell repertoires in COVID-19. Profiling relied on immunoSEQ multiplex PCR, and the TCRdb table lists in-frame clones only, not all of them. Here the sample spans some 500,000 clones, roughly nine tenths being singletons. The specimen was peripheral blood. The receptors shown here come from a woman in her fifties or sixties with COVID-19, enrolled during active disease.

J is TRBJ2-7 and V is TRBV19; D ambiguous. Trimming cost V 5 bases and J 3 bases, with 14 bases left between them. CDR1 and CDR2 from the germline V gene are LNHDA and SQIVND (reference sequence). This CDR3 region has 14 residues. This CDR3 reads CASSADAQLYEQYF. CDR3 bases: TGTGCCAGTAGTGCGGATGCCCAACTCTACGAGCAGTACTTC.

This chain connects TRBV18 to TRBJ1-1; D is unresolved. The CDR3 covers 14 residues. CDR1 and CDR2 from the germline V gene are KGHSH and LQKENI. Trimming removed 3 bases at V and 1 base at J, with 9 bases between. The CDR3 DNA reads as TGTGCCAGCTCACCGGTAGAGGGGAACACTGAAGCTTTCTTT. Encoded protein: CASSPVEGNTEAFF. Drawing the rest from reference TRBV18 and TRBJ1-1, the complete variable domain is NAGVMQNPRHLVRRRGQEARLRCSPMKGHSHVYWYRQLPEEGLKFMVYLQKENIIDESGMPKERFSAEFPKEGPSILRIQQVVRGDSAAYFCASSPVEGNTEAFFGQGTRLTVV.

The J gene is TRBJ1-1, the V gene TRBV12-3 or TRBV12-4, with D hard to call. The V end lost 2 bases, the J end lost 5 bases, and 9 bases lay between the germline ends. CDR3 length: 13 residues. The CDR3 region is CASSLFEGTEAFF. CDR3 sequence (DNA): TGTGCCAGCAGTTTATTTGAGGGAACTGAAGCTTTCTTT.

This chain connects TRBV6-7 to TRBJ1-1, with unresolved D. TRBV6-7 is assigned to the ORF class and has an uncertain function. The V and J ends lost 2 bases and 6 bases respectively, with 7 bases between them. The CDR3 extends over 12 amino acids. The chain's CDR3 is CASSYQCSEAFF. The CDR3 bases are TGTGCCAGCAGTTACCAGTGCTCTGAAGCTTTCTTT.

This clone occurred a few times. The chain is built from TRBV11-3 and TRBJ1-2; D gene uncertain. Germline values: CDR1 SGHNT, CDR2 YENEEA. V shed 1 base and J shed 5 bases, with 8 bases lying between them. This CDR3 spans 13 amino acids. The CDR3 protein is CASSLASGYGYTF. In DNA form, the CDR3 reads TGTGCCAGCAGCTTAGCATCGGGGTATGGCTACACCTTC.

This sequence joins TRBV30 and TRBJ2-3, with 7 bases matching TRBD1. The CDR3 spans 15 residues. The V gene's germline CDR1 is GTSNPN and CDR2 SVGIG (reference sequence). Trimming at V came to 1 base and at J to 7 bases, leaving 11 bases not matched to a gene. The CDR3 region has the DNA TGTGCCTGGAGTGGAGGCCCGACAGGGCGCTATACGCAGTATTTT. Protein product: CAWSGGPTGRYTQYF.

The chain carries TRBV2 and TRBJ2-3; 8 bases line up with TRBD1. The CDR3 has 18 residues. Per germline, CDR1 SNHLY and CDR2 FYNNEI. Germline trimming cut 10 bases from V and 0 bases from J; bases unmatched to any gene: 18. CDR3 coding DNA: TGTGCCACCTACTTTGAGGACAGGGAAAAGGCTAGCACAGATACGCAGTATTTT. Protein: CATYFEDREKASTDTQYF.

This clone was recorded once. The V call is TRBV11-3, the J call TRBJ1-2; 7 positions agree with TRBD1. The germline V gene encodes CDR1 SGHNT and CDR2 YENEEA. Germline trimming cut 6 bases from V and 3 bases from J; bases unmatched to any gene: 4. The CDR3 spans 13 residues. CDR3 coding DNA: TGTGCCAGCAGTCAACAGGGGTACTATGGCTACACCTTC. This encodes CASSQQGYYGYTF.